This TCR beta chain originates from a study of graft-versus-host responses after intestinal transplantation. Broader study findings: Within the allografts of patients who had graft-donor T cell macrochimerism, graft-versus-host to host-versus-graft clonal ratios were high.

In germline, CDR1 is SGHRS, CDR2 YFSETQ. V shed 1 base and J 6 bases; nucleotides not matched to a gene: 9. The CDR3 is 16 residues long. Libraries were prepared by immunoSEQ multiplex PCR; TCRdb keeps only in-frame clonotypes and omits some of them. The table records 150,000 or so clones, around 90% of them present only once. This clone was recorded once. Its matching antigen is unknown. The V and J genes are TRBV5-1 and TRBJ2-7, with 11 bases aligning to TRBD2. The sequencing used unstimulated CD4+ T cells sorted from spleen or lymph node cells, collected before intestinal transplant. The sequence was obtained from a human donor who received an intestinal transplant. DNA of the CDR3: TGCGCCAGCAGCTTGCCTTTAGCGGGAGGGCCCTGCGAGCAGTACTTC. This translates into CASSLPLAGGPCEQYF.